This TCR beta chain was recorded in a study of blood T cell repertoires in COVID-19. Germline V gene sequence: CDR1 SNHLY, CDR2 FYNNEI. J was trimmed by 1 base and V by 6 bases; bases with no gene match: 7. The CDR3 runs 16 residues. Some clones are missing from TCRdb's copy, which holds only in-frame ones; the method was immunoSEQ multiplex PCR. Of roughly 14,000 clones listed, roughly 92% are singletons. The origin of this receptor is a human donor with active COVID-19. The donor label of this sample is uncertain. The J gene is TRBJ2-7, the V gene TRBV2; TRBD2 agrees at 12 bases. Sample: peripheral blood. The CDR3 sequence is CASSWTSGTESYEQYF. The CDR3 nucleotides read TGTGCCAGCAGCTGGACTAGCGGGACCGAATCCTACGAGCAGTACTTC.